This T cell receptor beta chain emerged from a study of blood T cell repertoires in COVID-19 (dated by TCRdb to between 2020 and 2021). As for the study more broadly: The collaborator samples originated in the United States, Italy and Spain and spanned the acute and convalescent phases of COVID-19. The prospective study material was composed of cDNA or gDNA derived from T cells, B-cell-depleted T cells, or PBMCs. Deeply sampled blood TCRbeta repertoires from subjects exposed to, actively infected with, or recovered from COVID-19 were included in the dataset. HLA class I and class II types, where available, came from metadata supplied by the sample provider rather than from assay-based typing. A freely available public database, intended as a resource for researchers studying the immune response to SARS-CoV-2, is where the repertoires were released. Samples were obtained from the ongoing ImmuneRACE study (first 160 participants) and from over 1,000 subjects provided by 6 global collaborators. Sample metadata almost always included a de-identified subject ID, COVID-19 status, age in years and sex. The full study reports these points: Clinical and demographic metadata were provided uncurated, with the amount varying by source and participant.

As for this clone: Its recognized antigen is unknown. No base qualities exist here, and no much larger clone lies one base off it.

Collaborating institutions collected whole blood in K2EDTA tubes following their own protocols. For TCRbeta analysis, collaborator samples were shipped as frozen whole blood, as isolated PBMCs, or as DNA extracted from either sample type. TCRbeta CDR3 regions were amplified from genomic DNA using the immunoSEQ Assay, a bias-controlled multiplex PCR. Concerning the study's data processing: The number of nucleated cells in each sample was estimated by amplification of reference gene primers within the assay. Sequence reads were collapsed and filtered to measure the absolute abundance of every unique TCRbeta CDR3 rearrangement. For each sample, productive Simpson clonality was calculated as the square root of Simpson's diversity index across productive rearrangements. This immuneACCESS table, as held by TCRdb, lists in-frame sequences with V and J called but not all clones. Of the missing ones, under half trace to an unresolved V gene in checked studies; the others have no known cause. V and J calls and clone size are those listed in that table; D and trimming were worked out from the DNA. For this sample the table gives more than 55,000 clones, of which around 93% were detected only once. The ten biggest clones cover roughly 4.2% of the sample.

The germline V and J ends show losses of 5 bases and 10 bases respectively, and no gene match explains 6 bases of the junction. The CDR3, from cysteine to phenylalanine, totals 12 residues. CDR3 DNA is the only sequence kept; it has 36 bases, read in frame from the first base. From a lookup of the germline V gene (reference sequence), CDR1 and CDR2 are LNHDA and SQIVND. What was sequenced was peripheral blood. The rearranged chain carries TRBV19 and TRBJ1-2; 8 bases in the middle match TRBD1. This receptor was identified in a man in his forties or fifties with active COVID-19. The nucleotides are TGTGCCAGTAGTTGGGCAGGGGGCGTCTACACCTTC. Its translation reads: CASSWAGGVYTF. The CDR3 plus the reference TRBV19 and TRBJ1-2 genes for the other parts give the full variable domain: DGGITQSPKYLFRKEGQNVTLSCEQNLNHDAMYWYRQDPGQGLRLIYYSQIVNDFQKGDIAEGYSVSREKKESFPLTVTSAQKNPTAFYLCASSWAGGVYTFGSGTRLTVV.